This T cell receptor (beta chain) is from a study of cytomegalovirus exposure and HLA in healthy donors. Study-wide results and caveats: Later analysis identified several of the most significant clusters that appeared linked to common viral pathogens. Earlier analysis yielded a pattern in which most TCR beta V segments were productive about 87% or about 30% of the time.

As concerns this clone: As yet, its antigen is unknown.

Germline CDR1 and CDR2: LGHNA and YSLEER. This CDR3 has 15 residues. Trimming took 0 bases from V and 1 from J, leaving 9 bases between them. It was with 60 Vbeta and 13 Jbeta primers that the PCR ran. The table came from immunoSEQ multiplex PCR; TCRdb's copy has only in-frame clones and leaves some out. The sample shows under 200,000 clones, just under 80% of them seen only once. The sample comprised PBMCs. The chain combines TRBV4-3 with TRBJ1-1, with D possibly matching TRBD1 (5 bases). This sequence originates from a young woman in good health and CMV-seropositive. The CDR3 nucleotides read TGCGCCAGCAGCCAAGATCGGCAGGGGAACACTGAAGCTTTCTTT. Residues: CASSQDRQGNTEAFF.